This T cell receptor beta chain is drawn from a study of blood T cell repertoires in COVID-19 (dated by TCRdb to the early 2020s). In terms of the full investigation: Collaborator samples came from the United States, Italy and Spain and covered acute and convalescent phases of COVID-19. The prospective study material was composed of cDNA or gDNA derived from T cells, B-cell-depleted T cells, or PBMCs. The dataset comprised deeply sampled blood TCRbeta repertoires from subjects exposed to, actively infected with, or recovered from COVID-19. The repertoires were made available in a free public database intended to serve as a resource for research on the immune response to SARS-CoV-2. The samples were drawn from the first 160 participants of the ongoing ImmuneRACE study and from 1,200 or so subjects provided by 6 global collaborators. Sample metadata almost always included a de-identified subject ID, COVID-19 status, age in years and sex. Where available, HLA class I and class II types were obtained from metadata supplied by the sample provider rather than from assay-based typing. Findings and caveats that apply to the study as a whole: The quantity of clinical and demographic metadata differed by source and by participant and was supplied without curation.

V is pared back by 1 base and J by 2 bases, with 8 bases lying between the germline termini. The CDR3 goes from the cysteine to the phenylalanine over 14 residues. Only the CDR3 region is kept as DNA, spanning 42 bases read in frame from base 1. Taken from the germline V gene (reference sequence), the CDR1 and CDR2 loops are LGHDT and YNNKEL. The collaborating institutions used their own protocols to collect whole blood in K2EDTA tubes. For TCRbeta analysis, collaborator samples were shipped as frozen whole blood, as isolated PBMCs, or as DNA extracted from either sample type. TCRbeta CDR3 regions were amplified from genomic DNA using the immunoSEQ Assay, a bias-controlled multiplex PCR. Turning to the authors' computational methods: The number of nucleated cells in each sample was estimated from the amplification of reference gene primers within the assay. To quantify the absolute abundance of each unique TCRbeta CDR3 rearrangement, sequence reads were collapsed and filtered. For each sample, productive Simpson clonality was calculated as the square root of Simpson's diversity index across productive rearrangements. TCRdb took over this immuneACCESS table, retaining in-frame rearrangements with V and J assigned. Such tables are incomplete; in checked studies, under half of the missing clones stem from an unresolved V gene, and the remainder is unexplained. V and J calls and clone size are as listed in that table; D and trimming were resolved from the DNA. This sample holds some 70,000 clones; roughly 89% were observed only once. The ten largest clones add up to just under 0.6% of the sample.

Note on this clone: What this receptor recognizes is not known. Base qualities are missing; no much larger clone stands one base away.

The chain links TRBV3-1 (or the pseudogene TRBV3-2) with TRBJ1-1, with no reliable assignment of the D segment. The sequencing input was peripheral blood. This TCR derives from a man aged 60 to 75 with acute or convalescent COVID-19. The CDR3 reads CASSQVNRNTEAFF. Read as DNA, the sequence is TGTGCCAGCAGCCAAGTGAACAGAAACACTGAAGCTTTCTTT.